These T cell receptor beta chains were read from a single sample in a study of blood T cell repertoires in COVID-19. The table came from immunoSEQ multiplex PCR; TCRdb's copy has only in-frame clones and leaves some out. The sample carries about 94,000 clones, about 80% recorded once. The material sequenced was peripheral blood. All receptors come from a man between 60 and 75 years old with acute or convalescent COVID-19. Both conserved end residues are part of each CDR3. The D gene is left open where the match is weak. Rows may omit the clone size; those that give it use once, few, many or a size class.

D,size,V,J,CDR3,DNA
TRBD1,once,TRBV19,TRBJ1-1,CASSGTDEEAFF,TGTGCCAGTAGTGGGACAGATGAAGAAGCTTTCTTT
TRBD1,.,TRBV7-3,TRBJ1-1,CASSPRTGGTEAFF,TGTGCCAGCAGCCCCAGGACAGGGGGCACTGAAGCTTTCTTT
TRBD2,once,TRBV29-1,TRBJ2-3,CSVEDGGLAGDTDTQYF,TGCAGCGTTGAAGATGGGGGACTAGCGGGGGACACAGATACGCAGTATTTT
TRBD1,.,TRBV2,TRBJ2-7,CASRFGTGEYEQYF,TGTGCCAGCAGGTTCGGGACAGGCGAGTACGAGCAGTACTTC
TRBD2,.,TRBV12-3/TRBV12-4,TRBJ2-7,CASSLGGGYEQYF,TGTGCCAGCAGTTTAGGCGGGGGATACGAGCAGTACTTC
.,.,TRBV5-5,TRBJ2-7,CASSLQQGSPYEQYF,TGTGCCAGCAGCTTGCAACAGGGTAGCCCCTACGAGCAGTACTTC
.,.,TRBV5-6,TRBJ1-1,CASSLESGVAEAFF,TGTGCCAGCAGCTTGGAGTCGGGAGTGGCTGAAGCTTTCTTT
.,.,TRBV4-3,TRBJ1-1,CASSRGTTELNTEAFF,TGCGCCAGCAGTAGGGGAACTACAGAACTAAACACTGAAGCTTTCTTT
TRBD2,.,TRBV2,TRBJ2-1,CASSETSGGLGLEYNEQFF,TGTGCCAGCAGTGAGACTAGCGGGGGCCTAGGATTAGAATACAATGAGCAGTTCTTC
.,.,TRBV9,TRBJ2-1,CASSGKGEPYNEQFF,TGTGCCAGCAGCGGGAAGGGGGAACCCTACAATGAGCAGTTCTTC
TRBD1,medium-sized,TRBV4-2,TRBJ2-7,CASSQPGQGLYEQYF,TGTGCCAGCAGCCAACCGGGACAGGGACTCTACGAGCAGTACTTC
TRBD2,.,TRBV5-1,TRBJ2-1,CASSPGLAVNNEQFF,TGCGCCAGCAGCCCCGGACTAGCGGTTAACAATGAGCAGTTCTTC
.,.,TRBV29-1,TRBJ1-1,CSAAPGREYTEAFF,TGCAGCGCCGCGCCCGGGAGGGAATACACTGAAGCTTTCTTT
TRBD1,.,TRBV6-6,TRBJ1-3,CASSPDRASGNTIYF,TGTGCCAGCAGTCCCGACAGGGCCTCTGGAAACACCATATATTTT
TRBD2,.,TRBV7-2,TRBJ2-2,CASSSRTSGDAGELFF,TGTGCCAGCAGCTCCCGGACTAGCGGGGATGCCGGGGAGCTGTTTTTT
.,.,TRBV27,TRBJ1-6,CASSSGAGNSPLHF,TGTGCCAGCAGTTCTGGGGCAGGTAATTCACCCCTCCACTTT
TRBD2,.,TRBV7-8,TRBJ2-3,CASSLVRFSGGGDTQYF,TGTGCCAGCAGCTTAGTGAGGTTTAGCGGGGGTGGAGATACGCAGTATTTT
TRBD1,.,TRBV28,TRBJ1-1,CASFRGGKNTEAFF,TGTGCCAGCTTCCGAGGGGGCAAGAACACTGAAGCTTTCTTT
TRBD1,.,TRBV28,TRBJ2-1,CATVGQTVNEQFF,TGTGCCACCGTGGGACAGACCGTCAATGAGCAGTTCTTC
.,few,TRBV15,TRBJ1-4,CATSRGPIQNDEKLFF,TGTGCCACCAGCAGAGGACCGATACAGAACGATGAAAAACTGTTTTTT
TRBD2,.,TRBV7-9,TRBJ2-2,CASSLKAGGQNTGELFF,TGTGCCAGCAGCTTAAAAGCGGGGGGCCAGAACACCGGGGAGCTGTTTTTT
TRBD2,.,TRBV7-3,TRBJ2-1,CASSFRGGGSYNEQFF,TGTGCCAGCAGCTTTCGGGGCGGGGGTTCCTACAATGAGCAGTTCTTC
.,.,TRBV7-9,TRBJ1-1,CASRQVNTEAFF,TGTGCCAGCAGGCAGGTGAACACTGAAGCTTTCTTT
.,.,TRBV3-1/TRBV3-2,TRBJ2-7,CASSPGEGSVYEQYF,TGTGCCAGCAGCCCAGGCGAGGGTTCAGTTTACGAGCAGTACTTC
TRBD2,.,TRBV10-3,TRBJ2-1,CAISEGTSGGSYNEQFF,TGTGCCATCAGTGAGGGGACTAGCGGGGGCAGCTACAATGAGCAGTTCTTC
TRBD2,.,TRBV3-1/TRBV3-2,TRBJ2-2,CASSQGLGGAWDTGELFF,TGTGCCAGCAGCCAAGGGCTCGGGGGGGCCTGGGACACCGGGGAGCTGTTTTTT
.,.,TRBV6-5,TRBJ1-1,CASRTRATEAFF,TGTGCCAGCAGGACGAGGGCCACTGAAGCTTTCTTT
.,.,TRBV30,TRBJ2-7,CAWRFYGAYEQYF,TGTGCCTGGAGATTCTACGGAGCCTACGAGCAGTACTTC
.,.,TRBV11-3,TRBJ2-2,CASSAYRVGELFF,TGTGCCAGCAGCGCGTACAGAGTCGGGGAGCTGTTTTTT
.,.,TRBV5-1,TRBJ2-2,CASSSSGQRELFF,TGCGCCAGCAGCAGTAGCGGCCAGAGGGAGCTGTTTTTT
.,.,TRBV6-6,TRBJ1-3,CASSYGPGYSGNTIYF,TGTGCCAGCAGTTACGGTCCGGGATACTCTGGAAACACCATATATTTT
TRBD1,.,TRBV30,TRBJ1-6,CAWRFDRAQRANSPLHF,TGTGCCTGGAGATTCGACAGGGCCCAGCGGGCTAATTCACCCCTCCACTTT
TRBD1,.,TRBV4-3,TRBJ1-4,CASSQGTGENNEKLFF,TGCGCCAGCAGCCAGGGGACAGGGGAGAATAATGAAAAACTGTTTTTT
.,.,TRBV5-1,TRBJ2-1,CASSSPQQGGLREQFF,TGCGCCAGCAGCAGCCCACAACAGGGAGGGCTACGGGAGCAGTTCTTC
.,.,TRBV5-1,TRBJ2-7,CASSATYEQYF,TGCGCCAGCAGCGCTACCTACGAGCAGTACTTC
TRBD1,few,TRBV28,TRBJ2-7,CASSPTGQGAHEQYF,TGTGCCAGCAGTCCAACGGGACAGGGGGCCCACGAGCAGTACTTC
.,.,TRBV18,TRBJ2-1,CASSPDNSGTGSYNEQFF,TGTGCCAGCTCACCAGATAATAGTGGTACCGGCTCCTACAATGAGCAGTTCTTC
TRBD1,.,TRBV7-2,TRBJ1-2,CASSLGTDLLFGYTF,TGTGCCAGCAGCCTCGGGACAGACCTACTATTTGGCTACACCTTC
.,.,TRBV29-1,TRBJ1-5,CSGQASGQPQHF,TGCAGCGGACAGGCTTCAGGTCAGCCCCAGCATTTT
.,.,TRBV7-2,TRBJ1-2,CASSSLGDSYGYTF,TGTGCCAGCAGCTCCCTAGGGGATTCCTATGGCTACACCTTC